The clone carrying this T cell receptor (beta chain) was picked up one time. In germline, CDR1 is MGHDK, CDR2 SYGVNS. V was clipped by 6 bases and J by 3 bases, with 6 bases between them. The CDR3 loop spans 13 amino acids. These data come from a study of control samples from healthy donors and cancer patients. Measured with immunoSEQ multiplex PCR; TCRdb has only the in-frame clones, and not every one. Of approximately 130,000 clones in the sample, roughly 91% were seen once. The source is a middle-aged man in good health. The sample taken for sequencing was blood. The rearrangement links TRBV25-1 to TRBJ1-6; D gene unclear. CDR3 residues: CASRGSYNSPLHF. The DNA of the CDR3 is TGTGCCAGCAGAGGCAGCTATAATTCACCCCTCCACTTT.